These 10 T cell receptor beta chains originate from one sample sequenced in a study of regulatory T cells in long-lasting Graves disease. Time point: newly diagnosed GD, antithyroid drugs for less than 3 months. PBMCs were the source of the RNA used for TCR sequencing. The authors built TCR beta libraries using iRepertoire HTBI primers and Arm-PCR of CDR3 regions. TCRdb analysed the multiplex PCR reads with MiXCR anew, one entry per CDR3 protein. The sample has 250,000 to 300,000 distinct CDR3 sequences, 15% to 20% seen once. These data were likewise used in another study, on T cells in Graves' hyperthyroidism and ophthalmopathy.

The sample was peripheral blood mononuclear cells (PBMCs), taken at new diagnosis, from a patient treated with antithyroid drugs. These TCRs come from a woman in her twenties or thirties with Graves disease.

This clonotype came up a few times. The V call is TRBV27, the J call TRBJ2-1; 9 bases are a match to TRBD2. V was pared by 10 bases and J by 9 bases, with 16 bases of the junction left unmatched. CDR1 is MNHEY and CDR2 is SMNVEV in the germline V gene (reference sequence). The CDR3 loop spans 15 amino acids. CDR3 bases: TGTGCCACCAGCCCCCAGCGGGGGGTTAGAGGTGAGCAGTTCTTC. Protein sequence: CATSPQRGVRGEQFF.

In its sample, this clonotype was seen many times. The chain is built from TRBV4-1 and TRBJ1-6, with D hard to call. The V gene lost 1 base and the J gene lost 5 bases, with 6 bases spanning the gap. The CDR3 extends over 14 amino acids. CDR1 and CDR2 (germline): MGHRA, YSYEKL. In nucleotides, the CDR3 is TGCGCCAGCAGCCAAGGACCAAATAATTCACCCCTCCACTTT. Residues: CASSQGPNNSPLHF.

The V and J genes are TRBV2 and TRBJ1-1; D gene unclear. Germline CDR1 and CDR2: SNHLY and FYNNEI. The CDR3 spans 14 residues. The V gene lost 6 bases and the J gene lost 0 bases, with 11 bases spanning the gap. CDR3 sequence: CASRMDFMNTEAFF. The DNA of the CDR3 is TGTGCCAGCAGGATGGACTTCATGAACACTGAAGCTTTCTTT.

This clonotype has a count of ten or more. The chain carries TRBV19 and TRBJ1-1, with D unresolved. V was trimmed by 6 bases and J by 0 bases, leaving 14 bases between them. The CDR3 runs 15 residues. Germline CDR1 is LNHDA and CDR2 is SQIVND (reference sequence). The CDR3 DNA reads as TGTGCCAGTAGCCGGAAAAATACTGTGAACACTGAAGCTTTCTTT. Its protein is CASSRKNTVNTEAFF.

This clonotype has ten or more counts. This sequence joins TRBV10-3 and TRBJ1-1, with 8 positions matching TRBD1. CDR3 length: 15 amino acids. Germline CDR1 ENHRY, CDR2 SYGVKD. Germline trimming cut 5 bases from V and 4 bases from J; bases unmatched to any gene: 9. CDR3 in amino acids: CAISSLDRVGTEAFF. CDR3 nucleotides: TGTGCCATCAGTTCGCTGGACAGGGTGGGCACTGAAGCTTTCTTT.

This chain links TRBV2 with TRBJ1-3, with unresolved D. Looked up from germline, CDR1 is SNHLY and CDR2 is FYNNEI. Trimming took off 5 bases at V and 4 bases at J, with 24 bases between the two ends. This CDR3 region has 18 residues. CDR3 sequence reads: CASSHSKLSSVAGNTIYF. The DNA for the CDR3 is TGTGCCAGCAGTCACTCAAAATTAAGCTCGGTGGCAGGAAACACCATATATTTT.

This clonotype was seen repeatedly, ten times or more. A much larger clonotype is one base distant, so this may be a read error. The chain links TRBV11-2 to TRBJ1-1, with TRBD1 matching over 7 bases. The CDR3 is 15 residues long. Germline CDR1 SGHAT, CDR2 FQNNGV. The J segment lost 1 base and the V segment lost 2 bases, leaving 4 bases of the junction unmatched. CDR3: CASSLTRTGNTEAFF. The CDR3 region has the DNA TGTGCCAGCAGCTTAACCAGGACAGGGAACACTGAAGCTTTCTTT.

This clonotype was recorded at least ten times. CDR3 in amino acids: CASRAWANSPLHF. The CDR3 bases are TGCGCCAGCAGAGCTTGGGCTAATTCACCCCTCCACTTT. This sequence joins TRBV5-1 and TRBJ1-6; no reliable D call. Between the trimmed V and J ends, which lost 5 bases and 6 bases, there was a span of 9 bases. The CDR3 length is 13 residues. The V gene's germline CDR1 is SGHRS and CDR2 YFSETQ.

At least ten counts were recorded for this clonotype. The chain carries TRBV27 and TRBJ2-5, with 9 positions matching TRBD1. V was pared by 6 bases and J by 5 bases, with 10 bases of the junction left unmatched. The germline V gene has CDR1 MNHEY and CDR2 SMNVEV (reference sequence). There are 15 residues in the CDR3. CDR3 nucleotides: TGTGCCAGCAGGTCTTTAGACAGGGGGTGGGAGACCCAGTACTTC. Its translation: CASRSLDRGWETQYF.

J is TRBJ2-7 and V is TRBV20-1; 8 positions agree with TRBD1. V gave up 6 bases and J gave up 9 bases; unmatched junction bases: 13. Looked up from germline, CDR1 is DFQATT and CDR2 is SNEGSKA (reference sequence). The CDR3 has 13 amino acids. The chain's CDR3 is CSALRGQDGRQYF. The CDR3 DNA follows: TGCAGTGCCCTTCGGGGACAGGACGGGAGGCAGTACTTC.